Listed below are T cell receptor beta chains from one sample, sequenced in a study of regulatory T cells in long-lasting Graves disease. From the multiplex PCR reads, TCRdb called clonotypes with MiXCR, one entry per CDR3 protein. The sample lists around 480,000 distinct CDR3 sequences, around 15% occurring once. This sample also appeared in a second study, on T cells in Graves' hyperthyroidism and ophthalmopathy.

The material was peripheral blood mononuclear cells (PBMCs), obtained at new diagnosis, from a patient treated with antithyroid drugs. The receptors shown here come from a man aged 35 to 55 with Graves disease. Each CDR3 is given with its conserved first and last residue. The D gene is left open where the match is weak. The listing skips clone size in some rows; elsewhere it reads once, few, many or a size class.

J gene	clone size	V gene	D gene	CDR3 protein
TRBJ2-3	many	TRBV3-1	TRBD2	CASSHLAGLTDTQYF
TRBJ2-1	.	TRBV6-1	.	CASSERQGGWNEQFF
TRBJ1-1	many	TRBV11-3	TRBD1	CASSTGQDREDTEAFF
TRBJ2-4	.	TRBV12-3/TRBV12-4	.	CASSLGAAKNIQYF
TRBJ2-1	many	TRBV5-1	.	CASSSKLSEQFF
TRBJ2-1	.	TRBV24-1	TRBD2	CATSDATSGPYNEQFF
TRBJ2-7	many	TRBV9	TRBD2	CASSVVAGGPSEQYF
TRBJ1-4	few	TRBV6-5	.	CASSSDLPTNEKLFF
TRBJ2-7	.	TRBV7-9	.	CASRAPGEYPHEQYF
TRBJ2-7	many	TRBV9	TRBD2	CASSVASGGYEQYF
TRBJ1-2	many	TRBV2	TRBD1	CASSEGTGPYGYTF
TRBJ1-3	many	TRBV2	.	CASSEGRVRNTIYF
TRBJ1-5	.	TRBV6-1	TRBD1	CAGTGQLDQPQHF
TRBJ2-1	.	TRBV5-5	TRBD2	CASSFDSGRYNEQFF
TRBJ1-3	many	TRBV20-1	.	CSARDQGAGNTIYF
TRBJ2-7	many	TRBV20-1	TRBD1	CSAREIDRAYEQYF
TRBJ2-3	many	TRBV7-2	.	CASSLDVRSSSTDTQYF
TRBJ2-5	many	TRBV7-6	.	CASSFGTFGETQYF
TRBJ2-1	.	TRBV6-2/TRBV6-3	.	CASSDGQQFF
TRBJ2-1	many	TRBV6-5	.	CASSYYPVLYNEQFF
TRBJ1-4	few	TRBV7-9	.	CASTAGGLNEKLFF
TRBJ2-1	few	TRBV7-9	.	CASVKKGSYNEQFF
TRBJ2-3	many	TRBV5-1	.	CASSPNRDTQYF
TRBJ2-7	many	TRBV5-4	TRBD1	CASSFDRAGEQYF
TRBJ2-5	few	TRBV3-1	TRBD2	CASSQDVLIGLAQETQYF
TRBJ2-1	many	TRBV5-1	TRBD2	CASSLVSSGMPNEQFF
TRBJ2-1	many	TRBV11-3	.	CASSLGGSPYNEQFF
TRBJ2-7	many	TRBV5-1	TRBD2	CASSPGLAGITTYEQYF
TRBJ1-5	.	TRBV12-3/TRBV12-4	.	CASSPRFLGQPQHF